This T cell receptor (beta chain) was documented in a study of T-cell reconstitution after alpha-beta-depleted transplantation in children. This sample's TCRbeta library carried unique molecular identifier barcodes. TCRdb re-called the PCR reads with MiXCR, one entry per CDR3 protein. The table shows 300,000 to 400,000 distinct CDR3 sequences, with about a sixth occurring only once. The source is a male patient aged 2-10 years who had a stem cell transplant for acute lymphoblastic leukemia, so the T cells may come from the graft donor. This sample comprised PBMCs, mostly from graft donor cells, obtained 360 days after TCRalphabeta/CD19-depleted stem cell transplant.

This CDR3 is CASSPLGSTDTQYF. CDR3 sequence (DNA): TGTGCCAGCAGCCCACTAGGAAGCACAGATACGCAGTATTTT. The chain joins TRBV12-3 or TRBV12-4 to TRBJ2-3; possibly TRBD2 for D (5 bases). This CDR3 comprises 14 residues. V was pared by 6 bases and J by 0 bases, with 10 bases between.